This T cell receptor beta chain was found in a study of T cells expressing NK-cell markers. Germline assignment: CDR1 DFQATT and CDR2 SNEGSKA (reference sequence). CDR3 length equals 12 residues. Findings and caveats of the study: CD8+ T cells in roughly six donors included dominant NKG2C+ clonotypes at about 1.0-7.5%. Expanded clones of NKG2C+ T cells had an unclear HCMV specificity.

With regard to this clonotype: Its antigen remains unknown.

Production of TCR beta cDNA relied on 5'RACE template switching with UMIs. TCRdb derives one entry per CDR3 protein from the 5' RACE reads, leaving out DNA. This sample's clone table lists a few hundred thousand distinct CDR3 sequences. The source is a man between 18 and 69 years old in good health. The sequenced material came from blood T cells: a sorted CD56 or NKG2C T cell subset, CD4+ or CD8+ T cells, or bulk PBMC T cells (not recorded which). The genes are TRBV20-1 and TRBJ2-4; TCRdb's assignment of TRBD1 cannot be checked, as there is no DNA. Here the CDR3 reads CSARDRGNIQYF.